These 14 T cell receptor beta chains came from one sample sequenced in a study of blood T cells in healthy people across ages. Together with a sample-barcoded 5' primer, a J-beta primer mix was included in a second PCR lasting about 7 to 12 cycles. A single record per CDR3 protein comes from TCRdb applying MiXCR to the 5' RACE reads. Here the sample spans fewer than 700,000 distinct CDR3 sequences, under 55% being singletons. The sample comprised blood. The source of these receptors is a man aged 80 or over in good health.

This clonotype came up a few times. CDR3 nucleotides: TGTGCCAGCAGCCCTTGGACTAGCGGAGCCTCTAGCACAGATACGCAGTATTTT. This sequence encodes CASSPWTSGASSTDTQYF. The rearrangement uses TRBV7-2 and TRBJ2-3, with TRBD2 matching 10 bases. The ends lost 5 bases at V and 0 bases at J; junction bases unmatched: 11. This CDR3 spans 18 amino acids. Germline CDR1 SGHTA, CDR2 FQGNSA.

In its sample, this clonotype was seen a few times. The rearrangement uses TRBV29-1 and TRBJ2-7; 9 nucleotides align to TRBD1. Germline assignment: CDR1 SQVTM and CDR2 ANQGSEA. V lost 0 bases to trimming and J lost 1 base; unmatched junction nucleotides: 4. This CDR3 region has 15 residues. For the CDR3, the DNA is TGCAGCGTTGAAGATAGGGGACAGGGTTCCTACGAGCAGTACTTC. Its protein is CSVEDRGQGSYEQYF.

The chain is built from TRBV5-1 and TRBJ2-3, with TRBD2 matching 8 bases. Germline V gene data show CDR1 as SGHRS and CDR2 as YFSETQ. J was trimmed by 7 bases and V by 4 bases; bases with no gene match: 20. The CDR3 length is 18 residues. The CDR3 coding sequence is TGCGCCAGCAGCCCCGGGTCTACCCCGACTAGCGCAAGAAATACGCAGTATTTT. Translating gives CASSPGSTPTSARNTQYF.

This clonotype was seen at least ten times. A read error may be the cause here, since a much bigger clone is one base away. The rearrangement uses TRBV6-6 and TRBJ2-7, with 9 bases matching TRBD2. The CDR3 covers 16 residues. Losses at the gene ends were 3 bases for V and 5 bases for J; bases not matched to a gene: 11. CDR1 MNHNY and CDR2 SVGAGI come from the germline V gene (reference sequence). CDR3 DNA: TGTGCCAGCAGTTATAAGATGGGAGCGGGAGGCAACGAGCAGTACTTC. Translating gives CASSYKMGAGGNEQYF.

This clonotype was recorded a few times. This chain links TRBV24-1 with TRBJ2-5; maybe TRBD2 (5 bases). Trimming cost V 4 bases and J 1 base, with 12 bases left between them. Germline values: CDR1 KGHDR, CDR2 SFDVKD. The CDR3 loop spans 15 amino acids. CDR3 nucleotide sequence: TGTGCCACCAGTGAACATCGGGGTTTCCAAGAGACCCAGTACTTC. It encodes CATSEHRGFQETQYF.

The chain has TRBV30 and TRBJ2-6; D is ambiguous. V gave up 2 bases and J gave up 0 bases, with 5 bases separating them. This CDR3 spans 14 amino acids. Germline V gene sequence: CDR1 GTSNPN, CDR2 SVGIG (reference sequence). The CDR3: CAWSSDSGANVLTF. DNA of the CDR3: TGTGCCTGGAGTTCGGACTCTGGGGCCAACGTCCTGACTTTC.

The gene calls are TRBV6-2 or TRBV6-3 and TRBJ1-5; 7 bases fit TRBD1. V lost 4 bases, J lost 7 bases, and 10 bases stayed unmatched. Germline loops: CDR1 MNHEY, CDR2 SVGEGT. CDR3 length: 15 amino acids. CDR3 region: CASSSRQGGYQPQHF. The CDR3 nucleotides read TGTGCCAGCAGTTCTAGACAGGGCGGGTACCAGCCCCAGCATTTT.

This clonotype was counted only a few times. A read error may be the cause here, since a much bigger clone is one base away. J is TRBJ2-5 and V is TRBV6-5, with 12 bases matching TRBD2. The germline gives CDR1 MNHEY, CDR2 SVGAGI. The CDR3 runs to 15 residues. Unmatched junction bases numbered 11, after V lost 4 bases and J lost 11 bases. CDR3 amino acids: CASSFQLAGGDEQYF. The DNA for the CDR3 is TGTGCCAGCAGTTTCCAACTAGCGGGAGGCGATGAGCAGTACTTC.

This clonotype has a handful of counts. As DNA, the CDR3 is TGTGCCAGCTCACCAAGTTCCTACTACGAGCAGTACTTC. Amino acid sequence: CASSPSSYYEQYF. The chain is built from TRBV18 and TRBJ2-4; unclear D gene. The J call is in doubt because the DNA end fits TRBJ2-7 better. CDR1 and CDR2 (germline): KGHSH, LQKENI. CDR3 length: 13 amino acids.

This clonotype was detected only a few times. The gene calls are TRBV10-3 and TRBJ2-5; D may be TRBD2 (5 bases). V lost 4 bases and J lost 2, with 8 bases in between. Germline V gives CDR1 ENHRY, CDR2 SYGVKD. This CDR3 region has 13 residues. CDR3 amino acids: CAISGRVQETQYF. The CDR3 DNA is TGTGCCATCAGTGGGCGGGTTCAAGAGACCCAGTACTTC.

The rearrangement joins TRBV7-6 to TRBJ1-4, with 10 bases matching TRBD1. This CDR3 is 14 amino acids long. V was clipped by 6 bases and J by 5 bases; unmatched bases: 3. The germline gives CDR1 SGHVS, CDR2 FNYEAQ. The CDR3 spells CASSLDRGNEKLFF. CDR3 nucleotides: TGTGCCAGCAGTTTGGACAGGGGGAATGAAAAACTGTTTTTT.

This clonotype was detected a few times. The chain links TRBV3-1 to TRBJ2-7, with TRBD2 as a possible D gene (5 bases). The CDR3 has 15 residues. V lost 1 base, J lost 2 bases, and 12 bases lay in between. The germline V gene encodes CDR1 LGHDT and CDR2 YNNKEL (reference sequence). The chain's CDR3 is CASSQVRAPAYEQYF. CDR3 coding DNA: TGTGCCAGCAGCCAAGTGCGGGCTCCAGCCTACGAGCAGTACTTC.

This clonotype was detected only a few times. The chain recombines TRBV29-1 with TRBJ2-7; D not certain. The germline CDR1 and CDR2 sequences are SQVTM and ANQGSEA. The CDR3 is 16 amino acids. Trimming cost V 4 bases and J 3 bases, with 22 bases left between them. The CDR3 loop reads CSVVSYGPVSDYEQYF. DNA of the CDR3: TGCAGCGTTGTTTCTTACGGACCAGTCTCGGACTACGAGCAGTACTTC.

A few counts support this clonotype. This rearrangement joins TRBV7-9 to TRBJ2-3; no clear D. V dropped 2 bases and J dropped 5 bases, with 5 bases sitting between them. Per the germline V gene, CDR1 is SEHNR and CDR2 is FQNEAQ (reference sequence). The CDR3 has 12 residues. The CDR3 DNA is TGTGCCAGCAGCTTAATGGTAGATACGCAGTATTTT. Translated: CASSLMVDTQYF.